This entry lists 3 T cell receptor beta chains sequenced from one sample in a study of CD8 T cells in Susac syndrome. Random hexamers were used to reverse transcribe the RNA input (about 0.45 to 1 ug). TCRdb re-called the immunoSEQ multiplex PCR reads with MiXCR, one entry per CDR3 protein. The repertoire has about 140,000 distinct CDR3 sequences, around 95% of them found once; the top ten carry more than 0.11%. The sample was CD4+ T cells from PBMCs. These receptors were obtained from a human donor with Susac syndrome.

The V gene is TRBV20-1, the J gene TRBJ2-3, with D perhaps TRBD1 (6 bases). CDR1 and CDR2 (germline): DFQATT, SNEGSKA (reference sequence). This CDR3 is 15 amino acids long. The V gene lost 1 base and the J gene lost 3 bases, with 14 bases spanning the gap. CDR3: CSARGEQGKTDTQYF. DNA for the CDR3: TGCAGTGCTAGAGGCGAACAGGGCAAGACAGATACGCAGTATTTT.

V gene TRBV20-1 combines with J gene TRBJ1-1; D may be TRBD1 (6 bases). Trimming stripped 0 bases from V and 5 bases from J, with 13 bases between. Germline V gene sequence: CDR1 DFQATT, CDR2 SNEGSKA (reference sequence). The CDR3 has 14 residues. The CDR3, as DNA: TGCAGTGCTAGAGATCCGGGGGCCGGTACTGAAGCTTTCTTT. Translation gives CSARDPGAGTEAFF.

The V and J genes are TRBV14 and TRBJ1-1, with D perhaps TRBD1 (5 bases). In germline, CDR1 is SGHDN, CDR2 FVKESK. Trimming left V 1 base short and J 8 bases short, with 8 bases between. The CDR3 spans 12 residues. The CDR3 DNA sequence: TGTGCCAGCAGCCAAGCGTCAGGGGAAGCTTTCTTT. Protein sequence: CASSQASGEAFF.